This T cell receptor beta chain was obtained from a study of T cell repertoires in cytomegalovirus infection. Study details: Public TCR beta signatures were indicative of both CMV infection and a matching HLA type.

The CDR3 is made up of 18 amino acids. The V gene lost 5 bases and the J gene lost 4 bases, with 24 bases spanning the gap. Germline CDR1 MDHEN, CDR2 SYDVKM. TCRdb passed the reads through MiXCR, listing each CDR3 protein once. The table shows hundreds of thousands of distinct CDR3 sequences, with around 32% occurring only once. About this clonotype: Its antigen is undetermined.

Notes on the study in general: Carriers of CMV and the relevant HLA type were discriminated by public TCR beta frequency. Across the ex vivo response, the dominant clonotypes were HLA-C-restricted CMV-specific TCR beta clonotypes.

The clonotype originates from a human donor in good health (CMV status not recorded). Some clones in this sample may be carry-over from other donors' samples. This chain links TRBV28 with TRBJ1-5; perhaps TRBD1 as D (6 bases). The material sequenced was PBMCs. The CDR3 reads CASSLPGHTKESNQPQHF. The CDR3 coding sequence is TGTGCCAGCAGTCTACCGGGACACACTAAGGAGAGTAATCAGCCCCAGCATTTT.